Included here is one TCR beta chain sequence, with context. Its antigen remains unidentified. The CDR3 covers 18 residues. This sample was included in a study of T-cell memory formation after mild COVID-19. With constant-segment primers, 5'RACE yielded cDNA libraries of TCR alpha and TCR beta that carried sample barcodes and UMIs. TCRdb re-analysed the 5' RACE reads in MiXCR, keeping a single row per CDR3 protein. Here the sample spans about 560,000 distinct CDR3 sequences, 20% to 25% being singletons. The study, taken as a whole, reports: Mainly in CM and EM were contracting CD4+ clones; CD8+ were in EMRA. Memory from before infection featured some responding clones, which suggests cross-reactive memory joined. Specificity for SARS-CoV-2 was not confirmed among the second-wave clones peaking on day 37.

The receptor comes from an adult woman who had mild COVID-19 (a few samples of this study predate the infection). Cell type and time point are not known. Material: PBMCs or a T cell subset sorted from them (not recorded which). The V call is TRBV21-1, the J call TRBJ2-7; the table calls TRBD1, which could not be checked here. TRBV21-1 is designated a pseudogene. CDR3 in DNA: TGTGCCAGCAGCAAAGAAGCGACCCCCGGAGGAAGAGCCTACGAGCAGTACTTC. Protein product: CASSKEATPGGRAYEQYF.